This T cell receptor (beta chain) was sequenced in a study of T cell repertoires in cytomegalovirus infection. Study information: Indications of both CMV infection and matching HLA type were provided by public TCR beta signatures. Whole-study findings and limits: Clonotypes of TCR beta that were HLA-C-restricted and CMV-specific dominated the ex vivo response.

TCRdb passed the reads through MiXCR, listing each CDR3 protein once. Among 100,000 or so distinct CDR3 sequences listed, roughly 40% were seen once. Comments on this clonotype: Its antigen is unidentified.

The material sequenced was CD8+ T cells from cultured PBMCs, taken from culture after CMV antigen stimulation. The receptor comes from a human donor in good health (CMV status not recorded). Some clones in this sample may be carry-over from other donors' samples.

The CDR3 sequence is CASSYIAGQYYNEQFF. The CDR3 nucleotides read TGTGCCAGCAGTTATATCGCGGGACAATACTACAATGAGCAGTTCTTC. The chain recombines TRBV6-1 with TRBJ2-1; D possibly uses TRBD1 or TRBD2 (6 bases each). Germline V gene sequence: CDR1 MNHNS, CDR2 SASEGT. The length of the CDR3 is 16 residues. Trimming stripped 5 bases from V and 3 bases from J, with 17 bases between.